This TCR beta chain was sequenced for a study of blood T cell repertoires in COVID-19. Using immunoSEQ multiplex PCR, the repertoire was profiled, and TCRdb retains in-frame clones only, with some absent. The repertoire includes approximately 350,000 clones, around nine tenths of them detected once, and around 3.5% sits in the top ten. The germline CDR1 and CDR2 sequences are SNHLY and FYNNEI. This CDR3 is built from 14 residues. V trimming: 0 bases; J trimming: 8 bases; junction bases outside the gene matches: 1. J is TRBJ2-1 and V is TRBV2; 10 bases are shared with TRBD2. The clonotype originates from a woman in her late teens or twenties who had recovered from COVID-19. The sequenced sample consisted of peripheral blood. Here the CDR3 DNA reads TGTGCCAGCAGTGAAGCCCTAGCGGGGGATGAGCAGTTCTTC. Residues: CASSEALAGDEQFF.